This is a list of T cell receptor beta chains from one sample in a study of cytomegalovirus exposure and HLA in healthy donors. Sequencing was performed with immunoSEQ multiplex PCR; in TCRdb, only in-frame clones are kept and a portion is missing. The table records around 240,000 clones, around 87% of them present only once. The material sequenced was PBMCs. The receptors come from a woman in her late teens or twenties in good health and CMV-seronegative. CDR3s include the opening cysteine and the closing phenylalanine or tryptophan. D genes are given only for firm matches. A row's size may be missing; if present it is once, few, many or a size class.

>-|TRBV7-8|TRBJ2-1|17|TRBD2
TGTGCCAGCAGCTCCTCTAGGTGGGGGGGTCGTCGCGGTGAGCAGTTCTTC
CASSSSRWGGRRGEQFF
>-|TRBV5-6|TRBJ1-2|16|-
TGTGCCAGCAGCCGGAATTGGGACAACAATAACTATGGCTACACCTTC
CASSRNWDNNNYGYTF
>-|TRBV10-1|TRBJ2-3|15|TRBD2
TGCGCCAGCAGTGATCTAGCGGGGGCCACAGATACGCAGTATTTT
CASSDLAGATDTQYF
>-|TRBV5-1|TRBJ2-3|16|TRBD2
TGCGCCAGCAGCTTAAGCGGGGGGGCGAGGACAGATACGCAGTATTTT
CASSLSGGARTDTQYF
>few|TRBV10-3|TRBJ2-2|17|-
TGTGCCATCAGTGAGTTCCCAGTCCGACCGGGCACCGGGGAGCTGTTTTTT
CAISEFPVRPGTGELFF
>-|TRBV7-2|TRBJ1-5|15|-
TGTGCCAGCAGCTTAAGGGACTATAGCAATCAGCCCCAGCATTTT
CASSLRDYSNQPQHF
>-|TRBV29-1|TRBJ1-1|16|TRBD1
TGCAGCGTTTACCGACAGGGCGGTGGGGGTCTCGCTGAAGCTTTCTTT
CSVYRQGGGGLAEAFF
>-|TRBV19|TRBJ1-2|12|-
TGTGCCAGTGGGGGCTTGAGCTATGGCTACACCTTC
CASGGLSYGYTF
>-|TRBV9|TRBJ2-1|16|-
TGTGCCAGCAGCGTAAGTGGGGGGGCGAGCTACAATGAGCAGTTCTTC
CASSVSGGASYNEQFF
>-|TRBV7-3|TRBJ2-2|17|TRBD2
TGTGCCAGCAGCTTAAGTAGCGGGGGAGCGAACACCGGGGAGCTGTTTTTT
CASSLSSGGANTGELFF
>-|TRBV28|TRBJ1-1|13|-
TGTGCCAGCAGTCCAACAGGGAACACTGAAGCTTTCTTT
CASSPTGNTEAFF
>-|TRBV7-9|TRBJ1-2|15|-
TGTGCCAGCAGCTCCGCCGGGGGAGACTACTATGGCTACACCTTC
CASSSAGGDYYGYTF
>-|TRBV5-1|TRBJ2-7|16|TRBD1
TGCGCCAGCAGCTTGGAGGGAATGGGACAGTGGAGGGAGCAGTACTTC
CASSLEGMGQWREQYF
>-|TRBV15|TRBJ2-1|12|-
TGTGCCACCAGCAGAGGCCGGGAAGAGCAGTTCTTC
CATSRGREEQFF
>-|TRBV28|TRBJ1-2|15|TRBD1
TGTGCCAGCAGTTTCGGGGACAGGAAAAGTCGTGGCTACACCTTC
CASSFGDRKSRGYTF
>-|TRBV2|TRBJ1-1|12|-
TGTGCCAGCAGTGAGTCGAGGACTGAAGCTTTCTTT
CASSESRTEAFF
>-|TRBV14|TRBJ1-1|14|-
TGTGCCAGCAGCCAAGATCCCGGGAGGTTGCGTGCTTTCTTT
CASSQDPGRLRAFF
>-|TRBV28|TRBJ1-5|15|-
TGTGCCAGCAGCCTCATCCTCCGAGATGATCAGCCCCAGCATTTT
CASSLILRDDQPQHF
>-|TRBV4-1|TRBJ1-1|16|-
TGCGCCAGCAGCCGGGGGACACCGGGCATGAACACTGAAGCTTTCTTT
CASSRGTPGMNTEAFF
>-|TRBV7-9|TRBJ2-7|14|-
TGTGCCAGCAGCCTCGGCCTAGGAGAGTACGAGCAGTACTTC
CASSLGLGEYEQYF
>-|TRBV5-8|TRBJ1-2|15|TRBD1
TGTGCCAGCAGCTTGGAAGGGACAGGGATCTATGGCTACACCTTC
CASSLEGTGIYGYTF
>-|TRBV13|TRBJ2-1|15|TRBD1
TGTGCCAGCAGCTCTACCCGACAGGGGGCGGGTGAGCAGTTCTTC
CASSSTRQGAGEQFF
>-|TRBV2|TRBJ1-4|17|TRBD1
TGTGCCAGCAGTGAATCCCTACTGACAGGGGGGACTGAAAAACTGTTTTTT
CASSESLLTGGTEKLFF
>-|TRBV5-1|TRBJ2-2|17|-
TGCGCCAGCAGCTTGGCCTTAAGGGGCATTATGACCGGGGAGCTGTTTTTT
CASSLALRGIMTGELFF
>-|TRBV7-8|TRBJ1-5|14|-
TGTGCCAGCAGCTTCGTAGGGGTGGAGCAGCCCCAGCATTTT
CASSFVGVEQPQHF
>-|TRBV5-4|TRBJ1-1|13|TRBD1
TGTGCCAGCAGACGACAGGGTACCACTGAAGCTTTCTTT
CASRRQGTTEAFF
>-|TRBV7-2|TRBJ2-1|19|TRBD1
TGTGCCAGCAGCCCACTATGGTTGGGGACAGGGGGCGATAACAATGAGCAGTTCTTC
CASSPLWLGTGGDNNEQFF
>-|TRBV7-7|TRBJ2-2|16|TRBD2
TGTGCCAGCAGCTTGAAGCGGGGGGAAAACACCGGGGAGCTGTTTTTT
CASSLKRGENTGELFF
>-|TRBV19|TRBJ1-5|15|-
TGTGCCAGTACGGACAAGGCCTATAGCAATCAGCCCCAGCATTTT
CASTDKAYSNQPQHF
>-|TRBV19|TRBJ2-3|13|TRBD1
TGTGCCACCGGGACAGGGGAGGTAGATACGCAGTATTTT
CATGTGEVDTQYF
>-|TRBV25-1|TRBJ1-6|16|-
TGTGCCAGCAGTGAATCTCTGAGCTCCTATAATTCACCCCTCCACTTT
CASSESLSSYNSPLHF
>-|TRBV6-5|TRBJ2-7|14|-
TGTGCCAGCAGCAATATCGGACTTACCTACGAGCAGTACTTC
CASSNIGLTYEQYF
>-|TRBV28|TRBJ1-1|15|-
TGTGCCAGCAGACTAATGACAGGAGCGAACACTGAAGCTTTCTTT
CASRLMTGANTEAFF
>-|TRBV28|TRBJ2-7|15|TRBD1
TGTGCCAGCAGTACCCCGGGACAGGGTACCTACGAGCAGTACTTC
CASSTPGQGTYEQYF
>-|TRBV6-1|TRBJ1-1|14|TRBD1
TGTGCCAGCACCATGACAGGGGGTCGCACTGAAGCTTTCTTT
CASTMTGGRTEAFF
>-|TRBV30|TRBJ1-1|13|-
TGTGCCTGGAACGCACAGACCTACACTGAAGCTTTCTTT
CAWNAQTYTEAFF
>-|TRBV7-2|TRBJ1-4|15|TRBD1
TGTGCCAGCAGCTTCCCCGGGACAGGGGATGAAAAACTGTTTTTT
CASSFPGTGDEKLFF
>-|TRBV14|TRBJ2-1|14|-
TGTGCCAGCAGCCAACTAACTGGGGGGAATGAGCAGTTCTTC
CASSQLTGGNEQFF
>once|TRBV19|TRBJ2-3|15|-
TGTGCCAGTAGTATAGTTCTTGGGCGGGCAGATACGCAGTATTTT
CASSIVLGRADTQYF
>few|TRBV14|TRBJ2-1|14|-
TGTGCCAGCAGCCAAGATCTCCCCAAGCATGAGCAGTTCTTC
CASSQDLPKHEQFF
>-|TRBV27|TRBJ2-7|14|-
TGTGCCAGCAGTCCGTGGACTAACTCCTACGAGCAGTACTTC
CASSPWTNSYEQYF
>once|TRBV6-5|TRBJ1-6|14|-
TGTGCCAGCAGTTACGAGGGTAACGGTTCACCCCTCCACTTT
CASSYEGNGSPLHF
>-|TRBV30|TRBJ1-5|14|-
TGTGCCTGGAGTGTACAAGGGGGCAATCAGCCCCAGCATTTT
CAWSVQGGNQPQHF
>-|TRBV7-9|TRBJ1-1|11|TRBD1
TGTGCCAGCAGTTGGACAGGGGAAGCTTTCTTT
CASSWTGEAFF
>-|TRBV29-1|TRBJ1-3|13|-
TGCAGCGTGTGGGGGGGGACTGGAAACACCATATATTTT
CSVWGGTGNTIYF
>-|TRBV4-3|TRBJ2-1|15|TRBD2
TGCGCCAGCAGCCAAGATCTAGCGGGATACAATGAGCAGTTCTTC
CASSQDLAGYNEQFF
>-|TRBV6-4|TRBJ2-1|17|TRBD1
TGTGCCAGCAGTCTCTACCCCGGGACAGGCGCCTACAATGAGCAGTTCTTC
CASSLYPGTGAYNEQFF
>-|TRBV11-3|TRBJ2-1|13|TRBD1
TGTGCCAGCAGCACCCGACAGGGCAATGAGCAGTTCTTC
CASSTRQGNEQFF
>-|TRBV4-2|TRBJ1-2|16|-
TGTGCCAGCAGCCAAGATGGGCAGGGTAACAACTATGGCTACACCTTC
CASSQDGQGNNYGYTF
>-|TRBV28|TRBJ1-5|16|TRBD1
TGTGCCAGCAGTCTTGGGACAGCTAGAGGCAATCAGCCCCAGCATTTT
CASSLGTARGNQPQHF
>-|TRBV10-1|TRBJ2-7|12|-
TGCGCCAGCAGTGCCGGGGGCTACGAGCAGTACTTC
CASSAGGYEQYF
>-|TRBV14|TRBJ2-1|15|TRBD1
TGTGCCAGCAGCCCCTTGGACAGGTCTTACAATGAGCAGTTCTTC
CASSPLDRSYNEQFF
>-|TRBV28|TRBJ1-2|13|-
TGTGCCAGCAGTTTGCAGGGGCGGGATGGCTACACCTTC
CASSLQGRDGYTF